This T cell receptor beta chain was sequenced for a study of T cells after yellow fever vaccination. The wider study: SMART-Seq v4 Ultra Low Input handled preparation of low-cell-number fractions. Study results and caveats: Clones that expanded after primary vaccination mostly reappeared after the booster (96% CD4, approximately 89% CD8). Clonotypes found in both CD4 and CD8 compartments made up a small share.

TCRdb processed the 5' RACE reads anew with MiXCR; each CDR3 protein has one entry. This table has just under 85,000 distinct CDR3 sequences, about 14% appearing once. This clonotype was seen more than once but under ten times. Losses at the gene ends were 1 base for V and 0 bases for J; bases not matched to a gene: 2. The length of the CDR3 is 18 residues. Looked up from germline, CDR1 is LGHDT and CDR2 is YNNKEL (reference sequence). The genes are TRBV3-1 and TRBJ2-3, with 15 bases that match TRBD2. This sequence originates from a man between 18 and 35 years old who received the YFV17D yellow fever vaccine. Source: CD8+ T cells not binding an NS4B(214-222) dextramer, sorted from PBMCs, taken around 3 weeks after the first yellow fever vaccination. CDR3 residues: CASSQGTSGGESTDTQYF. The CDR3 coding sequence is TGTGCCAGCAGCCAAGGGACTAGCGGGGGGGAAAGCACAGATACGCAGTATTTT.